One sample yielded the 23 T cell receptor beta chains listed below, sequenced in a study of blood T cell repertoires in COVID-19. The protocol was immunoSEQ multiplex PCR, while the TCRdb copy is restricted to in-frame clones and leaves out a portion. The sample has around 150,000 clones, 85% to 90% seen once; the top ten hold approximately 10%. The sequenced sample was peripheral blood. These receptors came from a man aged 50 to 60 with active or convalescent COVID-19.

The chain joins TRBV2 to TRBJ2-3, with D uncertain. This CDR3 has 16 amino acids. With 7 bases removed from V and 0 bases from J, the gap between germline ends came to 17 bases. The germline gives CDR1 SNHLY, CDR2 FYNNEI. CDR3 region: CASTSIGGDSTDTQYF. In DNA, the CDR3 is TGTGCCAGCACCTCCATAGGCGGAGATAGCACAGATACGCAGTATTTT.

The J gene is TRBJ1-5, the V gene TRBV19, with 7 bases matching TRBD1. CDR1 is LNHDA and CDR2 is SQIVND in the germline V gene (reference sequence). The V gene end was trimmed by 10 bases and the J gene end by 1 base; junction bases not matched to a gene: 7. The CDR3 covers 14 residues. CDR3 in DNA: TGTGCCACGCGCGACAGGGAAAGCAATCAGCCCCAGCATTTT. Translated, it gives CATRDRESNQPQHF.

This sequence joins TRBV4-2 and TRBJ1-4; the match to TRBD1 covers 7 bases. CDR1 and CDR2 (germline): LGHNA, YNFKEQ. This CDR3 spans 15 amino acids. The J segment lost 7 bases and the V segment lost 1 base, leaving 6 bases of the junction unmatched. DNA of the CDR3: TGTGCCAGCAGCCAAGTGACAGGGATCGGTGAAAAACTGTTTTTT. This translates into CASSQVTGIGEKLFF.

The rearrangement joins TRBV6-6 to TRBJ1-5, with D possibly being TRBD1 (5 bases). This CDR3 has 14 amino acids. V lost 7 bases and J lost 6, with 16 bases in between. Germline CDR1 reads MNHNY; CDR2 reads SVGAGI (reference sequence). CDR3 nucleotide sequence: TGTGCCAGCATCTCGGGGGGGGAAGGTCAGCCCCAGCATTTT. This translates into CASISGGEGQPQHF.

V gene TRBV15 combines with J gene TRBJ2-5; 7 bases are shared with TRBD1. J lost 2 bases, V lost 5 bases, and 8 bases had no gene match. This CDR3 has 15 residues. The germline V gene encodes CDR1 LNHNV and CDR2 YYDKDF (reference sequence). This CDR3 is CATSATRDRQETQYF. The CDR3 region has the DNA TGTGCCACCAGCGCAACAAGGGACAGACAAGAGACCCAGTACTTC.

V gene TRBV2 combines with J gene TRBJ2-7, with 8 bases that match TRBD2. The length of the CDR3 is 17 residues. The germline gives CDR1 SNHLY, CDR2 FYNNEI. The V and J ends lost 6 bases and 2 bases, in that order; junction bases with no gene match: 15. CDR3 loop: CASSDQKTGLATYEQYF. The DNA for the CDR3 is TGTGCCAGCAGCGATCAAAAAACCGGACTAGCCACCTACGAGCAGTACTTC.

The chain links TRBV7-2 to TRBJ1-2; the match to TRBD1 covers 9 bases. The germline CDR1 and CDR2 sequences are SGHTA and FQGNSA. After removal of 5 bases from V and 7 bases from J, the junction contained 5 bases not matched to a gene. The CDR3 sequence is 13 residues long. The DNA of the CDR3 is TGTGCCAGCAGCAGGACAGGGGAGACTGGCTACACCTTC. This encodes CASSRTGETGYTF.

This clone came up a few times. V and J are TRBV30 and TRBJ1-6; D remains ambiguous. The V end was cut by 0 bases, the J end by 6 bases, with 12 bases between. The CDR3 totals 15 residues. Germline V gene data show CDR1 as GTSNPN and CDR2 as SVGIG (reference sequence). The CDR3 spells CAWSVHVVTNSPLHF. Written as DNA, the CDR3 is TGTGCCTGGAGTGTACACGTGGTTACTAATTCACCCCTCCACTTT.

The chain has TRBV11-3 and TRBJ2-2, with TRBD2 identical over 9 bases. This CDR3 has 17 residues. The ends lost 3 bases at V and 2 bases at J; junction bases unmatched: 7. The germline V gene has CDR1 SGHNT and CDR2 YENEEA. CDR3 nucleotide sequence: TGTGCCAGCAGCTTGTCCACTAGCGGGTTAAACACCGGGGAGCTGTTTTTT. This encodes CASSLSTSGLNTGELFF.

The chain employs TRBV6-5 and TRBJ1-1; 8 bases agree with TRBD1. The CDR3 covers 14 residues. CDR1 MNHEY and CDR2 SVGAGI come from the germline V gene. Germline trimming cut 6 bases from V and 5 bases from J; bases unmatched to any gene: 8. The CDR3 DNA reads TGTGCCAGCAGGCTACAGGGGGAGGGGACTGAAGCTTTCTTT. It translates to CASRLQGEGTEAFF.

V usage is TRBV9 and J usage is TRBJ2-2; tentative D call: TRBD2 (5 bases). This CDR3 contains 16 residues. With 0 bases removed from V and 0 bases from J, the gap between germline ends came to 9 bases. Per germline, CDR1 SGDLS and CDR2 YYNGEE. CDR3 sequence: CASSVAWRPNTGELFF. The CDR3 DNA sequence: TGTGCCAGCAGCGTAGCGTGGAGGCCGAACACCGGGGAGCTGTTTTTT.

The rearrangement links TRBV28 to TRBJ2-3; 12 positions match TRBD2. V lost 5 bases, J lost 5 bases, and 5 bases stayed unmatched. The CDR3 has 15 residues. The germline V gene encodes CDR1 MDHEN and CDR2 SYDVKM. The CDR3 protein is CASSEEGLAGDTQYF. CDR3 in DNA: TGTGCCAGCAGTGAAGAGGGACTAGCGGGAGATACGCAGTATTTT.

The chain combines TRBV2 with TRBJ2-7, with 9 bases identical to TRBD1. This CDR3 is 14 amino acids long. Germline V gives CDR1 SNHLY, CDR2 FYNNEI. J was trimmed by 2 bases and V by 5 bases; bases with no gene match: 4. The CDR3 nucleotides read TGTGCCAGCAGTTTAGACAGGGGGACCTACGAGCAGTACTTC. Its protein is CASSLDRGTYEQYF.

The CDR3: CASSSPPFALVAFF. The DNA for the CDR3 is TGTGCCAGCAGCTCTCCTCCTTTCGCCTTAGTAGCTTTCTTT. The genes are TRBV11-2 and TRBJ1-1; D is uncertain. The V gene's germline CDR1 is SGHAT and CDR2 FQNNGV. The CDR3 totals 14 residues. Trimming took off 4 bases at V and 10 bases at J, with 19 bases between the two ends.

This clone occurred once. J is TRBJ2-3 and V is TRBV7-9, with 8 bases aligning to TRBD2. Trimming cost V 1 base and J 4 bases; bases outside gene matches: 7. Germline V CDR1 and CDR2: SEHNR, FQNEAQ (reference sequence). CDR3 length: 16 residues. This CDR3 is CASSLDPAGASDTQYF. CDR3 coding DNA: TGTGCCAGCAGCTTAGATCCAGCGGGAGCTTCAGATACGCAGTATTTT.

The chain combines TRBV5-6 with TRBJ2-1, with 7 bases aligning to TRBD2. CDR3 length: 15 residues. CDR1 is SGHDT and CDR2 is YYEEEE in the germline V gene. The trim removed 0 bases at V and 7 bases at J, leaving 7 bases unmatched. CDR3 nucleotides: TGTGCCAGCAGCTTGGTAACTAGCGCGGGAAATGAGCAGTTCTTC. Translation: CASSLVTSAGNEQFF.

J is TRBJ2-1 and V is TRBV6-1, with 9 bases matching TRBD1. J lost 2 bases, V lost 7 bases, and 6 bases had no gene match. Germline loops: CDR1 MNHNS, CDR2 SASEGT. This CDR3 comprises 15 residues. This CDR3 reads CASTPGTGPYNEQFF. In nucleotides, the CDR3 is TGTGCCAGCACCCCCGGGACAGGGCCCTACAATGAGCAGTTCTTC.

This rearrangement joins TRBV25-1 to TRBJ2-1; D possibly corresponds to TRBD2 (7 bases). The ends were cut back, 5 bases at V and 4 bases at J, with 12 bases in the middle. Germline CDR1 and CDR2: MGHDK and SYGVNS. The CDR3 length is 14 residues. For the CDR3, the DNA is TGTGCCAGCAGTCGGCGGGGGCTATACAATGAGCAGTTCTTC. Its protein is CASSRRGLYNEQFF.

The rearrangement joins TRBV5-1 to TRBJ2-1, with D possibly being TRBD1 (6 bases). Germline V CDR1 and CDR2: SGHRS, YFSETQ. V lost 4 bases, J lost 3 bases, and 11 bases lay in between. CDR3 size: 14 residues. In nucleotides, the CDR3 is TGCGCCAGCAGCAACGGACAGCTCTACAATGAGCAGTTCTTC. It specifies CASSNGQLYNEQFF. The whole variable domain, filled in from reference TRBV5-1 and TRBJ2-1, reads KAGVTQTPRYLIKTRGQQVTLSCSPISGHRSVSWYQQTPGQGLQFLFEYFSETQRNKGNFPGRFSGRQFSNSRSEMNVSTLELGDSALYLCASSNGQLYNEQFFGPGTRLTVL.

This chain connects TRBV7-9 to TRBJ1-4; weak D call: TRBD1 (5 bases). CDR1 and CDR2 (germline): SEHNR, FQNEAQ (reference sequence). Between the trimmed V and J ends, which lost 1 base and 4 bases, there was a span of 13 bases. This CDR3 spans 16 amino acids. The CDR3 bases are TGTGCCAGCAGCTTAGGCGGGACGAAGGTTAATGAAAAACTGTTTTTT. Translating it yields CASSLGGTKVNEKLFF.

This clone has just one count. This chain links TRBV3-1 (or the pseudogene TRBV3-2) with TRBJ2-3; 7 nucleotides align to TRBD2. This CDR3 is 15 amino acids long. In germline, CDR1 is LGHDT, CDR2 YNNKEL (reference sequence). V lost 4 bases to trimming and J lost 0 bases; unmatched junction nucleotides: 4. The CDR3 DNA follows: TGTGCCAGCAGCCCTACTAGCGATAGCACAGATACGCAGTATTTT. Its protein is CASSPTSDSTDTQYF.

This CDR3 reads CASSLGQSPAGELFF. DNA for the CDR3: TGTGCCAGCAGCCTAGGACAGTCCCCAGCCGGGGAGCTGTTTTTT. V gene TRBV11-2 combines with J gene TRBJ2-2, with a weak D call TRBD1 (6 bases). Looked up from germline, CDR1 is SGHAT and CDR2 is FQNNGV. V lost 5 bases, J lost 6 bases, and 16 bases lay in between. The CDR3 runs to 15 residues.

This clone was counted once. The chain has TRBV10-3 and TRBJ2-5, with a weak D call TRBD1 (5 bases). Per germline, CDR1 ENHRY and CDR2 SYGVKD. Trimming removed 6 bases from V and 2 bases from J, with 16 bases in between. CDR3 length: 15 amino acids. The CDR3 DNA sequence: TGTGCCATCAGGCACCCCAGTTCAGGGCAAGAGACCCAGTACTTC. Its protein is CAIRHPSSGQETQYF.